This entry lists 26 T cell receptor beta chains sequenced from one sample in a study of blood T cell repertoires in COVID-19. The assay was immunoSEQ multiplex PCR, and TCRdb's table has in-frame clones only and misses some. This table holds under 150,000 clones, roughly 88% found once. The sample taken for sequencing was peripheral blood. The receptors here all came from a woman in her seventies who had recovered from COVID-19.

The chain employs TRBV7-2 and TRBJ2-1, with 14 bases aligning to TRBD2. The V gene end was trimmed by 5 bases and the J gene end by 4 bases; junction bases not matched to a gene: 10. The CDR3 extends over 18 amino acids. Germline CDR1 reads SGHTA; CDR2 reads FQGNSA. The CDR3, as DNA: TGTGCCAGCAGCCCCGGACTAGCGGGGGGTCCCCCGTACAATGAGCAGTTCTTC. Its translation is CASSPGLAGGPPYNEQFF.

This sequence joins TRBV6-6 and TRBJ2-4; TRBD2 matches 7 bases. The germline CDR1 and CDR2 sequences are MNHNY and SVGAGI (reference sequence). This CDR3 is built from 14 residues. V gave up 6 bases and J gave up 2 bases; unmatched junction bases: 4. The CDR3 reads CASSFGGTKNIQYF. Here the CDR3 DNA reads TGTGCCAGCAGCTTCGGGGGGACCAAAAACATTCAGTACTTC.

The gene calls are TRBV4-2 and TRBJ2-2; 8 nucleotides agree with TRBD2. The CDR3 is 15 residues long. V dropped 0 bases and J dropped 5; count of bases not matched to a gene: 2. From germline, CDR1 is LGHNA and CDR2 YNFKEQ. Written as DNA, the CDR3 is TGTGCCAGCAGCCAAGAGGGACTAGTAACCGGGGAGCTGTTTTTT. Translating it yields CASSQEGLVTGELFF.

DNA of the CDR3: TGTGCCAGCAGTTGGAGGCCGAGCTCCTACAATGAGCAGTTCTTC. Its protein is CASSWRPSSYNEQFF. The chain has TRBV28 and TRBJ2-1, with a possible D match to TRBD2 (5 bases). Between the trimmed V and J ends, which lost 4 bases and 0 bases, there was a span of 10 bases. This CDR3 region has 15 residues. CDR1 is MDHEN, CDR2 SYDVKM, per germline.

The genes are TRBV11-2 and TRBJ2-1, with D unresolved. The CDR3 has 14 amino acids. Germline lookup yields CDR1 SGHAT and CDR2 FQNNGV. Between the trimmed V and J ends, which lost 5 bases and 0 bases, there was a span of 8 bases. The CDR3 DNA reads TGTGCCAGCAGCCCCCTCAGCTCCTACAATGAGCAGTTCTTC. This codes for CASSPLSSYNEQFF.

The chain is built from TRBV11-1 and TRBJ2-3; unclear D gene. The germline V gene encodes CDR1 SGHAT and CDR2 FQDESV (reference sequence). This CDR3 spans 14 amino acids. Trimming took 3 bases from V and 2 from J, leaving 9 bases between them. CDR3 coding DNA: TGTGCCAGCAGCTTCGGCGCGGCCACAGATACGCAGTATTTT. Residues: CASSFGAATDTQYF.

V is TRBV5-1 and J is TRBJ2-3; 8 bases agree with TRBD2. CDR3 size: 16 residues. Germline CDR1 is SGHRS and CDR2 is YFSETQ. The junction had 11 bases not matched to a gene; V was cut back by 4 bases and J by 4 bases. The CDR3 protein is CASSIGTSAVADTQYF. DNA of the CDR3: TGCGCCAGCAGCATTGGGACTAGTGCTGTCGCAGATACGCAGTATTTT.

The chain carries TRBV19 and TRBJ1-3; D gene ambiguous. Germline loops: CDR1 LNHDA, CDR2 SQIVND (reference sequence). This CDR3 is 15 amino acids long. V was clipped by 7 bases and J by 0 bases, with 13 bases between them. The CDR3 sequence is CASKRLESSGNTIYF. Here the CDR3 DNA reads TGTGCCAGTAAGAGGCTCGAGAGCTCTGGAAACACCATATATTTT. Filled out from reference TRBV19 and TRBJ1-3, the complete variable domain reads DGGITQSPKYLFRKEGQNVTLSCEQNLNHDAMYWYRQDPGQGLRLIYYSQIVNDFQKGDIAEGYSVSREKKESFPLTVTSAQKNPTAFYLCASKRLESSGNTIYFGEGSWLTVV.

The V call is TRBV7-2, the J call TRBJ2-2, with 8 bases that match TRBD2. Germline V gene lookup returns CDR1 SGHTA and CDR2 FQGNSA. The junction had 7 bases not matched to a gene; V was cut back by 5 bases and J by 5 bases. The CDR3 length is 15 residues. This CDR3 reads CASSKTSVSTGELFF. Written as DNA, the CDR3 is TGTGCCAGCAGCAAGACTAGCGTTTCGACCGGGGAGCTGTTTTTT.

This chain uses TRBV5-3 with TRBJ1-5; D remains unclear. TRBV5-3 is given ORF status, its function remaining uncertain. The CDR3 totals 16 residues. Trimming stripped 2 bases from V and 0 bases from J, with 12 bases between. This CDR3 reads CARSLGQEYSNQPQHF. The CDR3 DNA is TGTGCCAGAAGCTTAGGTCAGGAATATAGCAATCAGCCCCAGCATTTT.

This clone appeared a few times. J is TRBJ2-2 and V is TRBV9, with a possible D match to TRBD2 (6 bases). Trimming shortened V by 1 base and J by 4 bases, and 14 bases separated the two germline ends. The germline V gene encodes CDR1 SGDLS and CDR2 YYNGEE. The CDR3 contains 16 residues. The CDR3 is CASSVLGEAGTGELFF. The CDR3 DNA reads TGTGCCAGCAGCGTACTGGGGGAGGCGGGCACCGGGGAGCTGTTTTTT.

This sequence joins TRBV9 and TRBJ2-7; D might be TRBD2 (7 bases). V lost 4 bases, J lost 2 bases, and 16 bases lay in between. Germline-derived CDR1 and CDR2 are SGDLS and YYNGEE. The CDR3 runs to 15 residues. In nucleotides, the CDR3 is TGTGCCAGCAGCCTTCGGGGGGCAGGAGCCTACGAGCAGTACTTC. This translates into CASSLRGAGAYEQYF. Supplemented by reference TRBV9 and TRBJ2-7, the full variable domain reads DSGVTQTPKHLITATGQRVTLRCSPRSGDLSVYWYQQSLDQGLQFLIQYYNGEERAKGNILERFSAQQFPDLHSELNLSSLELGDSALYFCASSLRGAGAYEQYFGPGTRLTVT.

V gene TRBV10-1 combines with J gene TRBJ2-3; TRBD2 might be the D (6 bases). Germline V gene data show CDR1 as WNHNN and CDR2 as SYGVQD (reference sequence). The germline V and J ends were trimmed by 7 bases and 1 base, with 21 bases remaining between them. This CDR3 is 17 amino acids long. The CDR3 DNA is TGCGCCAGCACCCGACGTCATAGTCGGGACTGCACAGATACGCAGTATTTT. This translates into CASTRRHSRDCTDTQYF.

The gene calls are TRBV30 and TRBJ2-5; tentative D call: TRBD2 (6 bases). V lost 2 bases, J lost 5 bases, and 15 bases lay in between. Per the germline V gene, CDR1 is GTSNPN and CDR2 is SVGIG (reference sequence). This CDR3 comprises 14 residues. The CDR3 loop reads CAWSPQGGGETQYF. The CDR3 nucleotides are TGTGCCTGGAGTCCTCAGGGAGGCGGGGAGACCCAGTACTTC.

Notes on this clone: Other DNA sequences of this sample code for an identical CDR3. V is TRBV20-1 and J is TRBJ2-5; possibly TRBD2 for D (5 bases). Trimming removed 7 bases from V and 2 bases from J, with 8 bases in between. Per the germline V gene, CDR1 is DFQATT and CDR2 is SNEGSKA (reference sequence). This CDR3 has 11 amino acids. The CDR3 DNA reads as TGCAGTGGTACGGGGCAAGAGACCCAGTACTTC. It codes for CSGTGQETQYF.

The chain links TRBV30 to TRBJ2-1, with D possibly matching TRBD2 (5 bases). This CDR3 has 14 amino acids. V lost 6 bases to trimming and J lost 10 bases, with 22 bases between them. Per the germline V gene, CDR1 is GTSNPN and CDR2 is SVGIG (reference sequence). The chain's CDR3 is CACSLTPGSFEQFF. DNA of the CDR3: TGTGCCTGTTCACTAACCCCGGGGTCCTTCGAGCAGTTCTTC.

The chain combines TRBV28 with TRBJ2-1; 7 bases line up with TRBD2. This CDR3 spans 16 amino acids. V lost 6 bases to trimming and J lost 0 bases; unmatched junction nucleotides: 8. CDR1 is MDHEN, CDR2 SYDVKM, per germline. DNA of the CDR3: TGTGCCAGCAGGACCCTAGCGGCCAGCTCCTACAATGAGCAGTTCTTC. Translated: CASRTLAASSYNEQFF.

The CDR3 nucleotides read TGTGCCAGCTCGCCGACCCCGACAGGGGGCTCCTACGAGCAGTACTTC. Protein product: CASSPTPTGGSYEQYF. The gene calls are TRBV18 and TRBJ2-7; 9 bases align to TRBD1. CDR1 and CDR2 (germline): KGHSH, LQKENI. The CDR3 is 16 amino acids. After removal of 6 bases from V and 0 bases from J, the junction contained 9 bases not matched to a gene.

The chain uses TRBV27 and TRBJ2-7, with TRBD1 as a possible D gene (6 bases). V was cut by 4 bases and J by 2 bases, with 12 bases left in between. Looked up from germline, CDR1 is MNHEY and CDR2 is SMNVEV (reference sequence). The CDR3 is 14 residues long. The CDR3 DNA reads TGTGCCAGCAGTTATAAGGACAGTACCTACGAGCAGTACTTC. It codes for CASSYKDSTYEQYF.

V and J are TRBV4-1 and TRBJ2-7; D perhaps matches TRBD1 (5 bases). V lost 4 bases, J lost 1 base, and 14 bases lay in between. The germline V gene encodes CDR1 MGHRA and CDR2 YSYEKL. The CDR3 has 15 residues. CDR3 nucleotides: TGCGCCAGCAGCCCCCGTGAAAGGGGTTCCTACGAGCAGTACTTC. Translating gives CASSPRERGSYEQYF.

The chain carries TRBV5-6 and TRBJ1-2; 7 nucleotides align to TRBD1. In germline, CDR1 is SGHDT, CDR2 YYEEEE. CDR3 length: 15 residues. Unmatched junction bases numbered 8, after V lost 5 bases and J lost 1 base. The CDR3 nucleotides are TGTGCCAGCAGTCGTTATGACAGGGATAACTATGGCTACACCTTC. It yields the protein CASSRYDRDNYGYTF.

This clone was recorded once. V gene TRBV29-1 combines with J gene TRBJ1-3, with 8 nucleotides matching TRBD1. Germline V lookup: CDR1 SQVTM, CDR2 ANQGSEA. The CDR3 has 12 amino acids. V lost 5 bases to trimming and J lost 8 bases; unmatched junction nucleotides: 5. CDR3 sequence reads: CSVRQGWDTIYF. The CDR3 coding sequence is TGCAGCGTTCGACAGGGGTGGGACACCATATATTTT.

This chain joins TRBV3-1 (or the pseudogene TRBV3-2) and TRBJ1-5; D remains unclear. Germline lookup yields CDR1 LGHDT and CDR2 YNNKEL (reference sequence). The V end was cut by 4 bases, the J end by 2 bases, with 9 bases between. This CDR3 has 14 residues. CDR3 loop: CASSPRVGNQPQHF. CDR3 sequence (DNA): TGTGCCAGCAGCCCGAGGGTGGGCAATCAGCCCCAGCATTTT.

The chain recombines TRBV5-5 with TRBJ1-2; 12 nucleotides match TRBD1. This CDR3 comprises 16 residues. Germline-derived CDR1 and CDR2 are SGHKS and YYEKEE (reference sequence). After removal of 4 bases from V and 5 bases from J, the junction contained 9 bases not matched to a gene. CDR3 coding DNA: TGTGCCAGCAGCCCCGGGACAGGGGGCGCTGGGTATGGCTACACCTTC. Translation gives CASSPGTGGAGYGYTF.

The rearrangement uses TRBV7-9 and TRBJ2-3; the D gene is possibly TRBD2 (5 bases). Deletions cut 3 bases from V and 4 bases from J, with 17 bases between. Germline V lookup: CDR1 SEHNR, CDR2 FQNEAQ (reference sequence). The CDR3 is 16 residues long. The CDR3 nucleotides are TGTGCCAGCAGCTTTGGTACGGGAACTGAGGCAGATACGCAGTATTTT. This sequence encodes CASSFGTGTEADTQYF.

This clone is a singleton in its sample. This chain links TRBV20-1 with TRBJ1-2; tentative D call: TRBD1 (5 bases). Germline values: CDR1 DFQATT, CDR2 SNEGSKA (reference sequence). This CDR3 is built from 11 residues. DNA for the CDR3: TGCAGCGCCCAGGGCTTGGCGGGCTACACCTTC. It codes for CSAQGLAGYTF.